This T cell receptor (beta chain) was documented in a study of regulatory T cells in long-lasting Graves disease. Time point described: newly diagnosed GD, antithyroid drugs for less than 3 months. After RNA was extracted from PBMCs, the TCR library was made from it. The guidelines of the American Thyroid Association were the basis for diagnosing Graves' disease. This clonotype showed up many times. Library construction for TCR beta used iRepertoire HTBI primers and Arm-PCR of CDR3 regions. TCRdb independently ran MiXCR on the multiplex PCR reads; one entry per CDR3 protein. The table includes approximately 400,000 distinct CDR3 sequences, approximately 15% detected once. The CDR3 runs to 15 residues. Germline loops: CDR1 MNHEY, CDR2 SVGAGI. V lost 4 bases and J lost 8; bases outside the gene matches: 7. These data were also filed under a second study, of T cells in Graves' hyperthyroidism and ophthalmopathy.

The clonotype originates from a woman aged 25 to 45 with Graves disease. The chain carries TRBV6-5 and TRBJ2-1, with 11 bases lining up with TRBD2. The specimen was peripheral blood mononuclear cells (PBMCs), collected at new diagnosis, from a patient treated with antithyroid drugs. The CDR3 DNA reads TGTGCCAGCAGTTGCATAGCGGGAGGGCCCCATGAGCAGTTCTTC. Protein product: CASSCIAGGPHEQFF.